These 17 T cell receptor beta chains were all obtained from the same sample, sequenced in a study of CD8 T cells in ankylosing spondylitis. Study-wide results and caveats: Made up of 7 to 9 highly homologous variants, a TCR beta motif appeared characteristic of ankylosing spondylitis blood.

Each CDR3 protein is one row after TCRdb ran MiXCR on the 5' RACE reads. The sample yields more than 600,000 distinct CDR3 sequences, 15% to 20% seen once. Their antigens are not known. The sequencing input was blood, either unsorted or a sorted T cell fraction (not recorded which). All receptors derive from a male donor with ankylosing spondylitis.

This clonotype has just a few counts. This chain joins TRBV12-3 or TRBV12-4 and TRBJ2-1; D is unclear. Trimming shortened V by 4 bases and J by 2 bases, and 12 bases separated the two germline ends. The CDR3 runs 15 residues. The CDR3 region has the DNA TGTGCCAGCAGTTCCGCAACCAATCCCTACAATGAGCAGTTCTTC. This sequence encodes CASSSATNPYNEQFF.

This clonotype has just a few counts. The genes are TRBV7-2 and TRBJ2-1, with D uncertain. Germline CDR1 and CDR2: SGHTA and FQGNSA. Trimming pared 1 base from V and 0 bases from J, leaving 13 bases between. The CDR3 is 17 amino acids. The CDR3: CASSLGPLGLSYNEQFF. The CDR3 bases are TGTGCCAGCAGCTTAGGCCCTTTAGGCCTCTCCTACAATGAGCAGTTCTTC.

The sample holds a few counts of this clonotype. The J gene is TRBJ2-5, the V gene TRBV29-1; no clear D gene. From germline, CDR1 is SQVTM and CDR2 ANQGSEA. V was trimmed by 4 bases and J by 3 bases, leaving 3 bases between them. The CDR3 contains 10 residues. DNA for the CDR3: TGCAGCGTTGCAAAAGAGACCCAGTACTTC. Its translation is CSVAKETQYF.

The genes are TRBV4-2 and TRBJ2-7; the match to TRBD2 covers 12 bases. Germline CDR1 reads LGHNA; CDR2 reads YNFKEQ. V lost 0 bases and J lost 4; bases outside the gene matches: 4. The CDR3 length is 16 residues. DNA for the CDR3: TGTGCCAGCAGCCAAGACCGACTAGCGGGAGTTTACGAGCAGTACTTC. It yields the protein CASSQDRLAGVYEQYF.

This clonotype has only a few counts. CDR3: CASSQARLASYNEQFF. Here the CDR3 DNA reads TGCGCCAGCAGCCAAGCCAGACTTGCCTCCTACAATGAGCAGTTCTTC. This sequence joins TRBV4-3 and TRBJ2-1; D gene unclear. The CDR3 is made up of 16 amino acids. Per germline, CDR1 LGHNA and CDR2 YSLEER. The germline V and J ends were trimmed by 1 base and 0 bases, with 10 bases remaining between them.

The genes are TRBV21-1 and TRBJ1-5. TRBV21-1 is recorded as a pseudogene. The CDR3 loop spans 16 amino acids. This CDR3 is CASSKGALGISQPQHF. DNA for the CDR3: TGTGCCAGCAGCAAAGGGGCCCTGGGAATATCTCAGCCCCAGCATTTT.

CDR3 nucleotides: TGCAGTGCCCAGAGGGGGTTTGTCCAAGAGACCCAGTACTTC. Translated: CSAQRGFVQETQYF. The chain is built from TRBV20-1 and TRBJ2-5; weak D call: TRBD1 (6 bases). The V gene lost 6 bases and the J gene lost 1 base, with 15 bases spanning the gap. The germline CDR1 and CDR2 sequences are DFQATT and SNEGSKA (reference sequence). The CDR3 length is 14 residues.

In its sample, this clonotype was seen many times. The chain links TRBV5-1 to TRBJ2-2; tentative D call: TRBD2 (6 bases). This CDR3 comprises 19 residues. V was shortened by 1 base and J by 1 base, with 20 bases between the two germline ends. Germline loops: CDR1 SGHRS, CDR2 YFSETQ. DNA of the CDR3: TGCGCCAGCAGCTTGTCTCGCTTGTCGGGGGTCCTGAACACCGGGGAGCTGTTTTTT. Translated, it gives CASSLSRLSGVLNTGELFF.

This clonotype was observed a handful of times. The chain carries TRBV6-2 or TRBV6-3 and TRBJ2-2; D gene ambiguous. Germline CDR1 and CDR2: MNHEY and SVGEGT. The V gene lost 7 bases and the J gene lost 3 bases, with 15 bases spanning the gap. The CDR3 has 15 amino acids. CDR3 in DNA: TGTGCCAGCAAGAGACCATCAAAGGACACCGGGGAGCTGTTTTTT. It encodes CASKRPSKDTGELFF.

V and J are TRBV7-6 and TRBJ1-3; 7 bases are a match to TRBD1. V lost 5 bases and J lost 8; bases outside the gene matches: 12. This CDR3 spans 15 amino acids. CDR1 SGHVS and CDR2 FNYEAQ come from the germline V gene. CDR3 in DNA: TGTGCCAGCAGCGCCCAGGGGGGACCCGCTGACACCATATATTTT. This sequence encodes CASSAQGGPADTIYF. Looking up the rest from reference TRBV7-6 and TRBJ1-3 gives the full variable domain: GAGVSQSPRYKVTKRGQDVALRCDPISGHVSLYWYRQALGQGPEFLTYFNYEAQQDKSGLPNDRFSAERPEGSISTLTIQRTEQRDSAMYRCASSAQGGPADTIYFGEGSWLTVV.

The chain links TRBV5-6 to TRBJ2-7; D remains unclear. Germline-derived CDR1 and CDR2 are SGHDT and YYEEEE. CDR3 length: 13 amino acids. V lost 2 bases and J 4 bases, leaving 10 bases between the germline ends. DNA of the CDR3: TGTGCCAGCAGCTTCCAGACACTATACGAGCAGTACTTC. Its translation is CASSFQTLYEQYF.

The genes are TRBV12-3 or TRBV12-4 and TRBJ2-3, with a tentative D call TRBD1 (6 bases). The CDR3 length is 15 residues. The V and J ends lost 2 bases and 2 bases respectively, with 11 bases between them. The CDR3 sequence: CASSLWAGATDTQYF. In DNA form, the CDR3 reads TGTGCCAGCAGTTTATGGGCAGGGGCCACAGATACGCAGTATTTT.

The rearrangement uses TRBV29-1 and TRBJ2-3; D gene ambiguous. This CDR3 has 16 residues. V lost 2 bases to trimming and J lost 2 bases, with 17 bases between them. Germline CDR1 is SQVTM and CDR2 is ANQGSEA. CDR3 residues: CSVEIAPNRVTDTQYF. CDR3 nucleotide sequence: TGCAGCGTTGAAATTGCCCCAAATAGGGTCACAGATACGCAGTATTTT.

The chain joins TRBV5-1 to TRBJ2-3; tentative D call: TRBD2 (5 bases). The V gene lost 0 bases and the J gene lost 2 bases, with 13 bases spanning the gap. The length of the CDR3 is 16 residues. CDR1 is SGHRS and CDR2 is YFSETQ in the germline V gene. CDR3 loop: CASSLAESGVTDTQYF. CDR3 in DNA: TGCGCCAGCAGCTTGGCGGAATCCGGGGTCACAGATACGCAGTATTTT. Combining the CDR3 with reference TRBV5-1 and TRBJ2-3 gives the whole variable domain KAGVTQTPRYLIKTRGQQVTLSCSPISGHRSVSWYQQTPGQGLQFLFEYFSETQRNKGNFPGRFSGRQFSNSRSEMNVSTLELGDSALYLCASSLAESGVTDTQYFGPGTRLTVL.

This chain links TRBV3-1 with TRBJ2-1; D call uncertain. V was shortened by 1 base and J by 7 bases, with 14 bases between the two germline ends. CDR3 length equals 15 residues. Germline CDR1 is LGHDT and CDR2 is YNNKEL (reference sequence). CDR3 amino acids: CASSQVAGSVNEQFF. The DNA of the CDR3 is TGTGCCAGCAGCCAAGTTGCAGGTTCAGTGAATGAGCAGTTCTTC.

This clonotype was detected ten times or more. The V gene is TRBV12-3 or TRBV12-4, the J gene TRBJ2-1; 10 nucleotides agree with TRBD2. Trimming cost V 5 bases and J 9 bases; bases outside gene matches: 16. The CDR3 consists of 17 residues. The CDR3 is CASSPSGGVAGGFEQFF. DNA for the CDR3: TGTGCCAGCAGTCCCTCGGGGGGGGTAGCGGGAGGTTTTGAGCAGTTCTTC.

The rearrangement links TRBV5-1 to TRBJ2-1; 8 bases align to TRBD1. V lost 7 bases, J lost 9 bases, and 9 bases stayed unmatched. The V gene's germline CDR1 is SGHRS and CDR2 YFSETQ. CDR3 size: 13 residues. As DNA, the CDR3 is TGCGCCAGCCAGGGGCCTACAGGGGGTGAGCAGTTCTTC. Translated: CASQGPTGGEQFF.